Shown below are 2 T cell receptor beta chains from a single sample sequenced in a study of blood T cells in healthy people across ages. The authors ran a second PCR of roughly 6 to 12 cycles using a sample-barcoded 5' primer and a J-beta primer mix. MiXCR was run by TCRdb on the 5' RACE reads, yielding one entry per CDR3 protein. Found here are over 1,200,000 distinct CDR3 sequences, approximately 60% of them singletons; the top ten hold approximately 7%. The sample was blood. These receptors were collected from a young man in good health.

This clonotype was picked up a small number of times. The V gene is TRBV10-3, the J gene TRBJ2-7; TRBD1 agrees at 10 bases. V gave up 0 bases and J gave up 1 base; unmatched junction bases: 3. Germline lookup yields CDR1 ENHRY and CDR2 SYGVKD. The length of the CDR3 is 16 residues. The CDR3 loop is CAISESRDRGSYEQYF. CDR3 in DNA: TGTGCCATCAGTGAGTCCCGGGACAGGGGATCCTACGAGCAGTACTTC.

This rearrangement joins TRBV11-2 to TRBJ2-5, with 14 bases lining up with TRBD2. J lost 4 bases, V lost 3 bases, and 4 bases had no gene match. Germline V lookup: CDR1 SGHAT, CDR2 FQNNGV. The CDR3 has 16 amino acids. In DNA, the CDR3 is TGTGCCAGCAGCTTCGGGACTAGCGGGGGTGGAGAGACCCAGTACTTC. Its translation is CASSFGTSGGGETQYF.